Listed here is a single T cell receptor beta chain. The data are from a study of blood T cell repertoires in COVID-19. At the level of the study: Whether acute or convalescent, the COVID-19 samples came from the United States, Italy and Spain. Sources were T cells, B-cell-depleted T cells, or PBMCs; the material itself was cDNA or gDNA.

V was pared by 3 bases and J by 1 base, with 1 base of the junction left unmatched. CDR3 length: 15 amino acids. Germline V gene lookup returns CDR1 LNHDA and CDR2 SQIVND (reference sequence). Per the original methods: Reference gene primer amplification gave estimated nucleated cell counts. Using immunoSEQ multiplex PCR, the repertoire was profiled, and TCRdb retains in-frame clones only, with some absent. V, J and clone size are those of that table, while D and trimming were read from the DNA. The sample shows some 350,000 clones, under 95% of them seen only once. Material for sequencing was peripheral blood. This chain links TRBV19 with TRBJ2-2; TRBD2 agrees at 8 bases. This clonotype originated in a woman between 18 and 29 years old who had recovered from COVID-19. The DNA of the CDR3 is TGTGCCAGTAGTATTACTAGCGGGAACACCGGGGAGCTGTTTTTT. This codes for CASSITSGNTGELFF.